Below are 16 T cell receptor beta chains sequenced from a single sample in a study of T cells in Graves' hyperthyroidism and ophthalmopathy. Amplification of TCR beta CDR3 regions was performed using RNA transcripts as template. HTBI primers were employed in a first-round RT-PCR of the TCR CDR3. Each CDR3 protein gets one entry after TCRdb re-called the multiplex PCR reads with MiXCR. The sample shows some 620,000 distinct CDR3 sequences, around 16% of them seen only once. The sequenced sample consisted of blood. The origin of the receptors is a woman in her twenties or thirties with Graves' hyperthyroidism.

This clonotype has a count of ten or more. The chain links TRBV20-1 to TRBJ2-7, with D unresolved. Trimming shortened V by 1 base and J by 3 bases, and 13 bases separated the two germline ends. This CDR3 is built from 14 residues. Germline V CDR1 and CDR2: DFQATT, SNEGSKA (reference sequence). The CDR3 spells CSARAPRLYYEQYF. CDR3 DNA sequence: TGCAGTGCTAGAGCTCCGAGACTTTACTACGAGCAGTACTTC.

This chain joins TRBV18 and TRBJ1-3, with D possibly being TRBD1 (5 bases). The V and J ends lost 5 bases and 0 bases respectively, with 8 bases between them. The CDR3 extends over 14 amino acids. Looked up from germline, CDR1 is KGHSH and CDR2 is LQKENI. Here the CDR3 DNA reads TGTGCCAGCTCAACAGGACTCTCTGGAAACACCATATATTTT. This sequence encodes CASSTGLSGNTIYF. Filled out from reference TRBV18 and TRBJ1-3, the complete variable domain reads NAGVMQNPRHLVRRRGQEARLRCSPMKGHSHVYWYRQLPEEGLKFMVYLQKENIIDESGMPKERFSAEFPKEGPSILRIQQVVRGDSAAYFCASSTGLSGNTIYFGEGSWLTVV.

This clonotype was counted ten times or more. The J gene is TRBJ2-7, the V gene TRBV6-1, with 9 positions matching TRBD2. CDR3 length equals 16 residues. Germline CDR1 is MNHNS and CDR2 is SASEGT. V was clipped by 8 bases and J by 0 bases; unmatched bases: 11. The CDR3 here is CASCVASGMSSYEQYF. CDR3 nucleotides: TGTGCCAGCTGCGTCGCTAGCGGGATGAGCTCCTACGAGCAGTACTTC.

V and J are TRBV27 and TRBJ1-5; D may be TRBD1 (5 bases). The germline V gene has CDR1 MNHEY and CDR2 SMNVEV (reference sequence). The CDR3 runs to 14 residues. Trimming stripped 8 bases from V and 7 bases from J, with 18 bases between. The CDR3 coding sequence is TGTGCCAGCCGGGACCCCGTGTCTGGGCAGCCCCAGCATTTT. The encoded protein is CASRDPVSGQPQHF.

This clonotype showed up many times. The chain has TRBV6-2 or TRBV6-3 and TRBJ2-1; TRBD2 matches 11 bases. The ends lost 5 bases at V and 6 bases at J; junction bases unmatched: 6. Looked up from germline, CDR1 is MNHEY and CDR2 is SVGEGT. CDR3 length: 15 amino acids. CDR3 sequence: CASSKPGLAANEQFF. The CDR3 DNA reads TGTGCCAGCAGTAAACCGGGACTAGCGGCCAATGAGCAGTTCTTC.

As DNA, the CDR3 is TGTGCCAGCAGTTCCCTTAGCGGGTCTCAAGAGACCCAGTACTTC. It translates to CASSSLSGSQETQYF. The V and J genes are TRBV28 and TRBJ2-5; 7 nucleotides match TRBD2. The CDR3 totals 15 residues. With 4 bases clipped from V and 2 bases from J, the junction kept 7 bases outside the gene matches. In germline, CDR1 is MDHEN, CDR2 SYDVKM.

The rearrangement joins TRBV12-3 or TRBV12-4 to TRBJ2-1; 10 positions match TRBD2. Trimming removed 6 bases from V and 2 bases from J; junction bases left unmatched: 7. The CDR3 has 16 amino acids. The CDR3: CASRPGLAKTYNEQFF. The CDR3 region has the DNA TGTGCCAGCAGGCCGGGACTAGCGAAGACCTACAATGAGCAGTTCTTC.

V and J are TRBV12-5 and TRBJ2-1, with D possibly TRBD2 on 6 matching bases. The V gene lost 7 bases and the J gene lost 4 bases, with 17 bases spanning the gap. Germline V gene lookup returns CDR1 LGHNT and CDR2 FRNRAP. The length of the CDR3 is 15 residues. The CDR3 loop is CASDYGAGTYNEQFF. The CDR3 DNA reads TGTGCTAGTGATTACGGGGCGGGGACGTACAATGAGCAGTTCTTC.

Ten or more counts support this clonotype. The chain uses TRBV5-1 and TRBJ2-3, with TRBD1 identical over 8 bases. With 1 base clipped from V and 7 bases from J, the junction kept 8 bases outside the gene matches. Germline V gives CDR1 SGHRS, CDR2 YFSETQ. The CDR3 consists of 15 residues. CDR3 DNA: TGCGCCAGCAGCTTGACAGGGGGTGAAGGATATACGCAGTATTTT. This sequence encodes CASSLTGGEGYTQYF.

This chain connects TRBV30 to TRBJ2-3; the match to TRBD1 covers 8 bases. The germline V gene encodes CDR1 GTSNPN and CDR2 SVGIG (reference sequence). Trimming took 5 bases from V and 6 from J; bases not matched to a gene: 10. CDR3 size: 14 residues. The CDR3 sequence: CAWGRRGLGDTQYF. The CDR3 DNA reads as TGTGCCTGGGGCCGCAGGGGGCTAGGGGATACGCAGTATTTT.

This clonotype was found a few times. The chain is built from TRBV30 and TRBJ1-2; TRBD1 matches 7 bases. CDR1 and CDR2 (germline): GTSNPN, SVGIG (reference sequence). V trimming: 1 base; J trimming: 8 bases; junction bases outside the gene matches: 10. The CDR3 extends over 14 amino acids. Here the CDR3 reads CAWSAQGVGVGYTF. The CDR3 DNA reads as TGTGCCTGGAGTGCCCAGGGGGTTGGAGTGGGCTACACCTTC. Using reference TRBV30 and TRBJ1-2 for the parts outside the CDR3, the full variable domain is SQTIHQWPATLVQPVGSPLSLECTVEGTSNPNLYWYRQAAGRGLQLLFYSVGIGQISSEVPQNLSASRPQDRQFILSSKKLLLSDSGFYLCAWSAQGVGVGYTFGSGTRLTVV.

The rearrangement uses TRBV7-8 and TRBJ1-5; tentative D call: TRBD1 (6 bases). The germline V gene has CDR1 SGHVS and CDR2 FQNEAQ. There are 14 residues in the CDR3. Deletions cut 2 bases from V and 5 bases from J, with 10 bases between. CDR3 in amino acids: CASSLRGAYQPQHF. The DNA for the CDR3 is TGTGCCAGCAGCTTACGGGGGGCTTATCAGCCCCAGCATTTT.

This clonotype was observed many times. J is TRBJ2-3 and V is TRBV24-1; the D is unclear. CDR1 KGHDR and CDR2 SFDVKD come from the germline V gene. The CDR3 length is 13 residues. Trimming cost V 4 bases and J 10 bases, with 14 bases left between them. The CDR3 region is CATSDLNSNSQYF. The CDR3 DNA is TGTGCCACCAGTGACCTTAATTCAAACTCGCAGTATTTT.

The gene calls are TRBV20-1 and TRBJ1-2, with 8 bases lining up with TRBD1. Trimming removed 3 bases from V and 3 bases from J; junction bases left unmatched: 6. Germline assignment: CDR1 DFQATT and CDR2 SNEGSKA (reference sequence). The CDR3 length is 14 residues. This CDR3 reads CSARSQGADYGYTF. DNA for the CDR3: TGCAGTGCTAGGTCGCAGGGGGCGGACTATGGCTACACCTTC.

The chain is built from TRBV20-1 and TRBJ2-3; D not resolved. The CDR3 contains 15 residues. Between the trimmed V and J ends, which lost 7 bases and 3 bases, there was a span of 20 bases. The V gene's germline CDR1 is DFQATT and CDR2 SNEGSKA (reference sequence). The CDR3 sequence: CSVTVLTFGTDTQYF. As DNA, the CDR3 is TGCAGTGTTACGGTTCTAACTTTCGGGACAGATACGCAGTATTTT.

The chain has TRBV3-1 and TRBJ1-5; 7 bases line up with TRBD1. The J segment lost 4 bases and the V segment lost 3 bases, leaving 9 bases of the junction unmatched. Germline CDR1 reads LGHDT; CDR2 reads YNNKEL (reference sequence). The CDR3 spans 16 residues. CDR3 DNA: TGTGCCAGCAGCCACGGTAGGGGGCGGACGAATCAGCCCCAGCATTTT. Translation gives CASSHGRGRTNQPQHF.